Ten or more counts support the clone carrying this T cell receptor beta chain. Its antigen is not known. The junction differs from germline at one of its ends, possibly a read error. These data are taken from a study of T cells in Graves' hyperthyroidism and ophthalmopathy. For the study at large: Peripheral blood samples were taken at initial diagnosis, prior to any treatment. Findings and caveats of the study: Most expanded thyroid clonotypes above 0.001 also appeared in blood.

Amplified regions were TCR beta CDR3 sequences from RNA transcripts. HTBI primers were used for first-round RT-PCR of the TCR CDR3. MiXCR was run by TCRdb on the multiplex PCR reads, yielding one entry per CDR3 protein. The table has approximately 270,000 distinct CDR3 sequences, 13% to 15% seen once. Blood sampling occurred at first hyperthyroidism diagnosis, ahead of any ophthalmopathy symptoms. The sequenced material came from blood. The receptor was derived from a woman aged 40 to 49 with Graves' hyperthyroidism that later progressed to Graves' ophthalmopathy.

CDR3 bases: TGTGCCAGTAGTCCCACAGGGAACTCTGAAGCTTTCTTT. It yields the protein CASSPTGNSEAFF. V gene TRBV19 combines with J gene TRBJ1-1, with D maybe TRBD1 (6 bases). The CDR3 is 13 residues long. Germline V gene sequence: CDR1 LNHDA, CDR2 SQIVND (reference sequence).